Listed here are 11 T cell receptor beta chains from one sample, sequenced in a study of T-cell memory formation after mild COVID-19. TCRdb reanalysed the 5' RACE reads using MiXCR and keeps one entry per CDR3 protein. The repertoire holds approximately 46,000 distinct CDR3 sequences, with 12% as singletons. Sequenced material: PBMCs or a T cell subset sorted from them (not recorded which). Receptors were obtained from a man in his late teens or twenties who had mild COVID-19 (a few samples of this study predate the infection). Cell type and time point are not known.

CDR3 loop: CASSYPGTSYEQYV. CDR3 DNA sequence: TGTGCCAGCAGTTACCCTGGGACATCTTACGAGCAGTACGTC. The chain combines TRBV6-2 or TRBV6-3 with TRBJ2-7; D might be TRBD1 (6 bases). The CDR3 sequence is 14 residues long. The germline CDR1 and CDR2 sequences are MNHEY and SVGEGT. Deletions cut 2 bases from V and 4 bases from J, with 12 bases between.

This clonotype showed up many times. The V and J genes are TRBV12-3 or TRBV12-4 and TRBJ2-5, with D possibly being TRBD2 (6 bases). The V gene lost 6 bases and the J gene lost 2 bases, with 10 bases spanning the gap. The CDR3 runs to 13 residues. The CDR3 sequence is CASRGGAQETQYF. CDR3 DNA: TGTGCCAGCAGGGGAGGAGCTCAAGAGACCCAGTACTTC.

This clonotype was detected only a few times. The V call is TRBV7-2, the J call TRBJ1-5; 7 bases line up with TRBD1. The V and J ends lost 4 bases and 10 bases, in that order; junction bases with no gene match: 10. This CDR3 is built from 14 residues. From germline, CDR1 is SGHTA and CDR2 FQGNSA. The CDR3 DNA reads TGTGCCAGCAGCTCGGCCGGGACAGCGGGACCCCAGCATTTT. Translation gives CASSSAGTAGPQHF.

Here the CDR3 reads CASSLPPQGRANEQFF. The CDR3 DNA follows: TGTGCCAGCAGTTTACCCCCCCAGGGACGGGCAAATGAGCAGTTCTTC. The V call is TRBV28, the J call TRBJ2-1; D may correspond to TRBD1 or TRBD2 (5 bases each). CDR3 length: 16 residues. Germline V gene sequence: CDR1 MDHEN, CDR2 SYDVKM. The germline V and J ends were trimmed by 2 bases and 7 bases, with 18 bases remaining between them.

The V and J genes are TRBV6-1 and TRBJ2-3; D is unclear. Germline assignment: CDR1 MNHNS and CDR2 SASEGT. The CDR3 spans 15 residues. Deletions cut 3 bases from V and 2 bases from J, with 12 bases between. The CDR3 coding sequence is TGTGCCAGCAGTGAGCTTCATCTTACCACAGATACGCAGTATTTT. Protein sequence: CASSELHLTTDTQYF.

The sample holds a few counts of this clonotype. The chain is built from TRBV12-3 or TRBV12-4 and TRBJ1-1; perhaps TRBD1 as D (6 bases). Trimming pared 2 bases from V and 6 bases from J, leaving 10 bases between. There are 13 residues in the CDR3. The CDR3 nucleotides read TGTGCCAGCAGTTTACAGGGGCGGGCTGAAGCTTTCTTT. Its protein is CASSLQGRAEAFF.

J is TRBJ1-4 and V is TRBV12-3 or TRBV12-4; a possible D gene is TRBD1 (6 bases). The CDR3 spans 15 residues. V was cut by 5 bases and J by 1 base, with 11 bases left in between. The CDR3 is CASSNGQLTNEKLFF. In nucleotides, the CDR3 is TGTGCCAGCAGTAACGGACAGTTAACTAATGAAAAACTGTTTTTT.

The V and J genes are TRBV3-1 and TRBJ1-1; D is unclear. V lost 2 bases, J lost 3 bases, and 10 bases lay in between. CDR3 length equals 14 residues. Per germline, CDR1 LGHDT and CDR2 YNNKEL (reference sequence). The CDR3 loop is CASSQRGGDTEAFF. The CDR3 DNA sequence: TGTGCCAGCAGCCAACGGGGAGGTGACACTGAAGCTTTCTTT.

This clonotype was seen only a few times. This chain connects TRBV6-1 to TRBJ2-7; 9 bases agree with TRBD1. V was pared by 6 bases and J by 6 bases, with 9 bases of the junction left unmatched. This CDR3 has 14 residues. Germline CDR1 is MNHNS and CDR2 is SASEGT. CDR3 residues: CASSEIQGAGEQYV. The DNA of the CDR3 is TGTGCCAGCAGCGAAATACAGGGGGCTGGCGAGCAGTACGTC.

This clonotype showed up many times. The chain carries TRBV7-3 and TRBJ2-7; possibly TRBD1 for D (5 bases). The CDR3 has 15 amino acids. The germline V and J ends were trimmed by 1 base and 6 bases, with 16 bases remaining between them. Germline V gene lookup returns CDR1 SGHTA and CDR2 FQGTGA. DNA for the CDR3: TGTGCCAGCAGCTTAAACAGGTTTCCTCCTACCGAGCAGTACGTC. Protein product: CASSLNRFPPTEQYV.

This rearrangement joins TRBV6-5 to TRBJ1-4; D might be TRBD1 (5 bases). Deletions cut 4 bases from V and 8 bases from J, with 17 bases between. The CDR3 totals 15 residues. CDR1 is MNHEY, CDR2 SVGAGI, per germline. Written as DNA, the CDR3 is TGTGCCAGCAGTTTACAGGTTCCACCCGCAGAAAAACTGTTTTTT. This gives the protein CASSLQVPPAEKLFF.